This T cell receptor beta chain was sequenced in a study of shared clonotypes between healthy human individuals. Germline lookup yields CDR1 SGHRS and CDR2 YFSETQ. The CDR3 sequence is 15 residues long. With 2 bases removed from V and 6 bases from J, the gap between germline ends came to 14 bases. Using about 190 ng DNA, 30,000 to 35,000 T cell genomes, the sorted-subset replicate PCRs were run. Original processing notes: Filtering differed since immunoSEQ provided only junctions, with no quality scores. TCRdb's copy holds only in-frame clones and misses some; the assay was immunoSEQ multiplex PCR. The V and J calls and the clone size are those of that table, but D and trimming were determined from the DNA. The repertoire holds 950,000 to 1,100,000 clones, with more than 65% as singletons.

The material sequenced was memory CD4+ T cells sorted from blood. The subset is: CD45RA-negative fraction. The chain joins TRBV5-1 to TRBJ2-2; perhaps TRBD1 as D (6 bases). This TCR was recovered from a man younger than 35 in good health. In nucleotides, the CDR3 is TGCGCCAGCAGCTTAGGAACAGGGTACGCCGGGGAGCTGTTTTTT. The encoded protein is CASSLGTGYAGELFF.